These 17 T cell receptor beta chains originate from one sample sequenced in a study of blood T cells in healthy people across ages (dated by TCRdb to about 2015). Library construction relied on 5' RACE. For sequencing, an Illumina HiSeq 2500 was employed. A second PCR of about 7 to 12 cycles was run with a J-beta primer mix and a sample-barcoded 5' primer. The public sequencing data were trimmed at Q25 with fastp and processed into clonotypes with MiXCR by TCRdb, which kept only in-frame beta chains. One record per CDR3 amino acid sequence lists the most common genes and DNA. This sample is represented by roughly 500,000 distinct CDR3 sequences; approximately 25% of them were singletons. The ten largest clones capture approximately 18% of the sample. Sequenced material: blood. The source of these receptors is a woman in her seventies in good health.

The chain employs TRBV4-1 and TRBJ1-2, with D hard to call. The V gene's germline CDR1 is MGHRA and CDR2 YSYEKL. Trimming took off 0 bases at V and 8 bases at J, with 16 bases between the two ends. The CDR3 sequence is 15 residues long. The CDR3 is CASSQDFTPTMGYTF. The CDR3 DNA reads TGCGCCAGCAGCCAAGACTTCACACCCACGATGGGCTACACCTTC.

Only a few counts were recorded for this clonotype. The rearrangement links TRBV7-9 to TRBJ2-3, with 12 bases identical to TRBD2. Germline V gene lookup returns CDR1 SEHNR and CDR2 FQNEAQ (reference sequence). This CDR3 region has 16 residues. Unmatched junction bases numbered 10, after V lost 7 bases and J lost 5 bases. CDR3 in DNA: TGTGCCAGCATACCTCCTAGCGGGGGGGACGGAGATACGCAGTATTTT. Translation: CASIPPSGGDGDTQYF. Variable domain in full (rest from reference TRBV7-9 and TRBJ2-3): DTGVSQNPRHKITKRGQNVTFRCDPISEHNRLYWYRQTLGQGPEFLTYFQNEAQLEKSRLLSDRFSAERPKGSFSTLEIQRTEQGDSAMYLCASIPPSGGDGDTQYFGPGTRLTVL.

The rearrangement links TRBV7-6 to TRBJ2-5; no firm D call. The last part of the DNA fits TRBJ2-7 better; the J call may be wrong. The CDR3 contains 15 residues. CDR1 SGHVS and CDR2 FNYEAQ come from the germline V gene. CDR3 coding DNA: TGTGCCAGCAGCCTAGGAAGGGATCTCTCCTACGAGCAGTACTTC. This codes for CASSLGRDLSYEQYF.

This chain joins TRBV6-1 and TRBJ1-1; tentatively, D is TRBD1 (5 bases). The CDR3 loop spans 15 amino acids. Germline loops: CDR1 MNHNS, CDR2 SASEGT. V was pared by 7 bases and J by 4 bases, with 19 bases between. The CDR3 sequence: CASTVGVGVGTEAFF. The DNA for the CDR3 is TGTGCCAGCACCGTAGGGGTGGGGGTTGGCACTGAAGCTTTCTTT.

This sequence joins TRBV20-1 and TRBJ2-7, with TRBD2 matching over 9 bases. With 4 bases clipped from V and 7 bases from J, the junction kept 14 bases outside the gene matches. The CDR3 extends over 15 amino acids. Germline V lookup: CDR1 DFQATT, CDR2 SNEGSKA (reference sequence). CDR3 sequence (DNA): TGCAGTGCTAAAGACGGTGGCGGGGGGGCTCAAGAGCAGTACTTC. Protein sequence: CSAKDGGGGAQEQYF.

The chain combines TRBV6-5 with TRBJ2-5; 9 nucleotides match TRBD2. The end of the DNA fits TRBJ2-1 better, so the J call may be wrong. CDR1 is MNHEY, CDR2 SVGAGI, per germline. The CDR3 consists of 15 residues. DNA for the CDR3: TGTGCCAGCAGTTACTCGAGTAGCGGGGGTTTTGAGCAGTTCTTC. Its translation is CASSYSSSGGFEQFF.

This sequence joins TRBV4-3 and TRBJ2-7; D perhaps matches TRBD1 (5 bases). Trimming pared 1 base from V and 6 bases from J, leaving 13 bases between. Looked up from germline, CDR1 is LGHNA and CDR2 is YSLEER. CDR3 length equals 14 residues. The CDR3: CASSQVDSSSEQYF. The CDR3 DNA is TGCGCCAGCAGCCAAGTCGACAGCTCTTCCGAGCAGTACTTC.

This clonotype has more than one count but fewer than ten. The chain carries TRBV24-1 and TRBJ2-5, with unresolved D. The DNA end is more similar to TRBJ2-1, so the J call may be wrong. CDR3 length equals 13 residues. CDR1 KGHDR and CDR2 SFDVKD come from the germline V gene. The CDR3 DNA reads TGTGCCACCAGTGACCCGCAACGAGATGAGCAGTTCTTC. It is translated as CATSDPQRDEQFF.

V and J are TRBV10-3 and TRBJ2-3; 10 bases are shared with TRBD2. Germline assignment: CDR1 ENHRY and CDR2 SYGVKD. V shed 4 bases and J 6 bases; nucleotides not matched to a gene: 7. The CDR3 sequence is 15 residues long. In nucleotides, the CDR3 is TGTGCCATCAGTGGACTAGCGGGCGCCGTGGATACGCAGTATTTT. Protein product: CAISGLAGAVDTQYF.

On this clonotype itself: Since a much larger clone is just one base distant, this may be a read error. The V call is TRBV4-2, the J call TRBJ1-2; D not certain. The CDR3 is made up of 16 amino acids. The germline V gene has CDR1 LGHNA and CDR2 YNFKEQ. The CDR3 region is CASSQVSDAADRGCTF. The CDR3 coding sequence is TGTGCCAGCAGCCAAGTTTCGGACGCGGCCGACCGTGGCTGCACCTTC.

This chain uses TRBV6-2 or TRBV6-3 with TRBJ2-1; no clear D. This CDR3 comprises 12 residues. The ends were cut back, 2 bases at V and 7 bases at J, with 6 bases in the middle. Germline loops: CDR1 MNHEY, CDR2 SVGEGT. CDR3 region: CASSYLVNEQFF. DNA for the CDR3: TGTGCCAGCAGTTACCTCGTTAATGAGCAGTTCTTC.

V and J are TRBV25-1 and TRBJ2-3; 9 bases map to TRBD2. CDR3 length: 16 amino acids. The V gene's germline CDR1 is MGHDK and CDR2 SYGVNS. The V and J ends lost 6 bases and 6 bases, in that order; junction bases with no gene match: 13. This CDR3 reads CASSDATLTSGDTQYF. The CDR3 DNA is TGTGCCAGCAGCGACGCCACCCTCACTAGCGGGGATACGCAGTATTTT.

The chain is built from TRBV7-2 and TRBJ2-7; the match to TRBD1 covers 9 bases. V dropped 5 bases and J dropped 2; count of bases not matched to a gene: 7. The germline gives CDR1 SGHTA, CDR2 FQGNSA. This CDR3 has 15 amino acids. CDR3 DNA sequence: TGTGCCAGCAGCACCGGACAGGGGAGCCCCTACGAGCAGTACTTC. This gives the protein CASSTGQGSPYEQYF.

V usage is TRBV7-2 and J usage is TRBJ2-7; no reliable D call. This CDR3 has 11 residues. Germline V lookup: CDR1 SGHTA, CDR2 FQGNSA. With 5 bases removed from V and 5 bases from J, the gap between germline ends came to 7 bases. The CDR3 here is CASSPHHEQYF. CDR3 nucleotide sequence: TGTGCCAGCAGCCCCCATCACGAGCAGTACTTC.

This clonotype was seen a few times. This chain uses TRBV19 with TRBJ1-2; D possibly corresponds to TRBD1 (6 bases). Germline CDR1 LNHDA, CDR2 SQIVND (reference sequence). The CDR3 loop spans 15 amino acids. Trimming shortened V by 1 base and J by 1 base, and 10 bases separated the two germline ends. The CDR3 coding sequence is TGTGCCAGTAGTATAGCCGGGACAAATAACTATGGCTACACCTTC. Protein sequence: CASSIAGTNNYGYTF.

This clonotype came up a few times. V and J are TRBV10-3 and TRBJ2-5, with 9 bases aligning to TRBD1. V lost 6 bases to trimming and J lost 2 bases; unmatched junction nucleotides: 10. This CDR3 region has 16 residues. In germline, CDR1 is ENHRY, CDR2 SYGVKD. CDR3 in amino acids: CAIRPRTGDGQETQYF. Written as DNA, the CDR3 is TGTGCCATCAGGCCGAGGACAGGGGACGGACAAGAGACCCAGTACTTC.

This clonotype occurred many times. The chain is built from TRBV4-3 and TRBJ2-3, with TRBD2 as a possible D gene (6 bases). This CDR3 spans 18 amino acids. Germline assignment: CDR1 LGHNA and CDR2 YSLEER. The V gene lost 0 bases and the J gene lost 0 bases, with 16 bases spanning the gap. The CDR3 coding sequence is TGCGCCAGCAGCCAAGATGGTCTAGGTAGCGGTAGCACAGATACGCAGTATTTT. Its translation: CASSQDGLGSGSTDTQYF.